This T cell receptor beta chain was sequenced for a study of blood T cell repertoires in COVID-19. Study-level information: The samples span acute and convalescent COVID-19 from the United States, Italy and Spain. From T cells, B-cell-depleted T cells, or PBMCs came the material, which was cDNA or gDNA.

Here immunoSEQ multiplex PCR was the method, and the copy in TCRdb shows in-frame clones only, minus some. The sample holds about 120,000 clones, around 85% seen once. The V gene lost 1 base and the J gene lost 7 bases, with 13 bases spanning the gap. The CDR3 is made up of 15 amino acids. CDR1 and CDR2 from the germline V gene are SEHNR and FQNEAQ (reference sequence). The sequence derives from a woman between 55 and 75 years old with COVID-19, enrolled during active disease. Sequenced material: peripheral blood. The V gene is TRBV7-9, the J gene TRBJ1-4, with D maybe TRBD1 (6 bases). This CDR3 reads CASSLVRGQTEKLFF. CDR3 DNA: TGTGCCAGCAGCTTAGTTAGGGGACAAACTGAAAAACTGTTTTTT.